The 17 T cell receptor beta chains listed next were all sequenced from one sample in a study of shared clonotypes between healthy human individuals. Only CD45RO-negative cells positively selected for CCR7 counted as naive CD8 cells, so terminally differentiated effector memory CD45RA+ cells were excluded. Sequencing was performed with immunoSEQ multiplex PCR; in TCRdb, only in-frame clones are kept and a portion is missing. This repertoire shows hundreds of thousands of clones, about 95% found once; its top ten account for more than 0.085%. Material: naive CD8+ T cells sorted from blood. The receptors derive from a woman aged 25 to 45 in good health.

The chain joins TRBV11-2 to TRBJ2-3, with D perhaps TRBD2 (6 bases). V lost 6 bases and J lost 6, with 25 bases in between. This CDR3 is 17 amino acids long. CDR1 is SGHAT, CDR2 FQNNGV, per germline. DNA for the CDR3: TGTGCCAGCAGTTATCCGATTAATAGCGGACCCCCCGATACGCAGTATTTT. Amino acid sequence: CASSYPINSGPPDTQYF.

This chain joins TRBV10-3 and TRBJ1-1; D uncertain. This CDR3 has 13 amino acids. CDR1 ENHRY and CDR2 SYGVKD come from the germline V gene. Trimming shortened V by 2 bases and J by 5 bases, and 9 bases separated the two germline ends. The chain's CDR3 is CAISEMTGTEAFF. The CDR3 bases are TGTGCCATCAGTGAGATGACGGGGACTGAAGCTTTCTTT.

CDR3 nucleotide sequence: TGTGCCTGGAGTGTGTGGGGAGACGAGCAGTACTTC. Encoded protein: CAWSVWGDEQYF. This chain uses TRBV30 with TRBJ2-7, with D perhaps matching TRBD2 (5 bases). CDR3 length equals 12 residues. The V and J ends lost 0 bases and 5 bases respectively, with 8 bases between them. Germline V gene lookup returns CDR1 GTSNPN and CDR2 SVGIG (reference sequence).

V is TRBV6-5 and J is TRBJ2-3; 8 nucleotides line up with TRBD2. There are 13 residues in the CDR3. Germline V CDR1 and CDR2: MNHEY, SVGAGI. J was trimmed by 4 bases and V by 7 bases; bases with no gene match: 4. The CDR3 DNA reads as TGTGCCAGCAAAAGCGGGAGTTCAGATACGCAGTATTTT. It translates to CASKSGSSDTQYF.

The chain recombines TRBV6-5 with TRBJ2-7; D is perhaps TRBD1 (6 bases). The CDR3 is 11 residues long. CDR1 and CDR2 from the germline V gene are MNHEY and SVGAGI. V was clipped by 8 bases and J by 6 bases, with 11 bases between them. The CDR3 region is CASGQGREQYF. The DNA of the CDR3 is TGTGCCAGCGGGCAGGGGCGCGAGCAGTACTTC.

This clone was seen only a few times. The J gene is TRBJ2-7, the V gene TRBV10-1, with unresolved D. CDR3 length equals 15 residues. Germline loops: CDR1 WNHNN, CDR2 SYGVQD (reference sequence). V was pared by 0 bases and J by 3 bases, with 12 bases between. CDR3 nucleotides: TGCGCCAGCAGTGAGTCCGCTACTACTTACTACGAGCAGTACTTC. It specifies CASSESATTYYEQYF.

V is TRBV7-2 and J is TRBJ2-2; TRBD2 aligns across 12 bases. The germline V gene has CDR1 SGHTA and CDR2 FQGNSA. The CDR3 spans 16 residues. Trimming removed 0 bases from V and 6 bases from J; junction bases left unmatched: 2. The CDR3 loop reads CASSLALAGGPGELFF. The CDR3 coding sequence is TGTGCCAGCAGCTTAGCCCTAGCGGGAGGGCCCGGGGAGCTGTTTTTT.

The genes are TRBV4-2 and TRBJ2-5; TRBD2 matches at 8 bases. V lost 3 bases and J lost 7; bases outside the gene matches: 7. CDR3 size: 14 residues. Germline loops: CDR1 LGHNA, CDR2 YNFKEQ. The CDR3 here is CASSHLAGYPTQYF. The CDR3 DNA sequence: TGTGCCAGCAGCCATCTAGCGGGTTACCCGACCCAGTACTTC.

The chain recombines TRBV4-1 with TRBJ2-5; TRBD2 might be the D (6 bases). With 3 bases removed from V and 3 bases from J, the gap between germline ends came to 14 bases. In germline, CDR1 is MGHRA, CDR2 YSYEKL. This CDR3 has 15 amino acids. CDR3 nucleotide sequence: TGCGCCAGCAGCCATGGGGAGGTGTCGGAAGAGACCCAGTACTTC. Encoded protein: CASSHGEVSEETQYF.

This rearrangement joins TRBV12-2 to TRBJ1-2; the DNA was not used to check the table's D call, TRBD1. TRBV12-2 is designated a pseudogene. The CDR3 totals 13 residues. DNA for the CDR3: TGTGCAAGTCGCACCCCACAGAACTATGGCTACACCTTC. Protein product: CASRTPQNYGYTF.

The J gene is TRBJ2-7, the V gene TRBV7-2; the match to TRBD1 covers 7 bases. The CDR3 runs 15 residues. With 1 base clipped from V and 4 bases from J, the junction kept 7 bases outside the gene matches. Germline CDR1 reads SGHTA; CDR2 reads FQGNSA. This chain's CDR3 is CASSLGPGQAYEQYF. For the CDR3, the DNA is TGTGCCAGCAGCTTAGGGCCCGGACAGGCGTACGAGCAGTACTTC.

The J gene is TRBJ1-1, the V gene TRBV4-1; perhaps TRBD1 as D (6 bases). The CDR3 has 13 residues. Germline assignment: CDR1 MGHRA and CDR2 YSYEKL. Deletions cut 3 bases from V and 4 bases from J, with 9 bases between. This chain's CDR3 is CASSHPQGTEAFF. The CDR3 coding sequence is TGCGCCAGCAGCCATCCACAGGGCACTGAAGCTTTCTTT.

V usage is TRBV7-8 and J usage is TRBJ2-7; 11 bases agree with TRBD2. Germline CDR1 SGHVS, CDR2 FQNEAQ. This CDR3 contains 16 residues. V lost 5 bases to trimming and J lost 0 bases; unmatched junction nucleotides: 6. The CDR3 sequence: CASSARLAGNSYEQYF. CDR3 nucleotide sequence: TGTGCCAGCAGCGCCCGACTAGCGGGGAACTCCTACGAGCAGTACTTC.

Of note for this clone: The sample carries other DNA sequences with the same CDR3. The CDR3 nucleotides read TGTGCCAGCAGCTTGACGGCGAACACTGAAGCTTTCTTT. It is translated as CASSLTANTEAFF. V gene TRBV5-8 combines with J gene TRBJ1-1, with D unresolved. V lost 1 base and J lost 1, with 5 bases in between. The CDR3 has 13 amino acids. Germline V gives CDR1 SGHTS, CDR2 YDEGEE.

The chain joins TRBV11-2 to TRBJ2-5; 12 nucleotides line up with TRBD2. V dropped 6 bases and J dropped 0; count of bases not matched to a gene: 5. The CDR3 contains 16 residues. The V gene's germline CDR1 is SGHAT and CDR2 FQNNGV. CDR3 coding DNA: TGTGCCAGCAGTCGACGACTAGCGGGAGACCAAGAGACCCAGTACTTC. Translating it yields CASSRRLAGDQETQYF.

The gene calls are TRBV27 and TRBJ1-2; 8 bases align to TRBD1. The V gene's germline CDR1 is MNHEY and CDR2 SMNVEV (reference sequence). The V segment lost 5 bases and the J segment 0 bases; nucleotides outside the gene matches: 8. The CDR3 length is 16 residues. The CDR3 is CASSPQGQEANYGYTF. The CDR3 DNA is TGTGCCAGCAGTCCCCAGGGACAGGAGGCTAACTATGGCTACACCTTC.

The chain recombines TRBV2 with TRBJ1-4; D ambiguous. CDR1 and CDR2 from the germline V gene are SNHLY and FYNNEI. This CDR3 is 16 amino acids long. V shed 5 bases and J shed 3 bases, with 16 bases lying between them. CDR3 DNA: TGTGCCAGCAGTTACCAGAAAGGGTCACCTAATGAAAAACTGTTTTTT. Translating gives CASSYQKGSPNEKLFF.